These 27 T cell receptor beta chains were sequenced from one sample in a study of blood T cell repertoires in COVID-19 (dated by TCRdb to 2020 to 2021). Libraries were prepared through the immunoSEQ multiplex PCR assay. TCRdb retrieved this table from immuneACCESS and kept in-frame rearrangements only. Not all clones are present; in checked studies, unresolved V genes account for under half, and no reason is known for the remainder. This sample comprises 55,000 to 65,000 clones, about 90% of them detected only once. Of the sample, less than 6.5% falls within the top ten clones. The sequenced sample consisted of peripheral blood. Receptors originate from a man older than 75 in a cohort sampled during active COVID-19.

The chain uses TRBV7-3 and TRBJ1-4; a weak D match, TRBD1 (5 bases). Trimming cost V 5 bases and J 8 bases, with 18 bases left between them. The CDR3 consists of 15 residues. Germline CDR1 SGHTA, CDR2 FQGTGA. The CDR3 region is CASSQAGEMGEKLFF. In DNA form, the CDR3 reads TGTGCCAGCAGCCAAGCGGGGGAAATGGGGGAAAAACTGTTTTTT.

A word on this clone: At the DNA level, this CDR3 is encoded by other sequences in the same sample as well. CDR3 sequence (DNA): TGCGCCAGCAGCTTGGAGGGAGGATCCTACAATGAGCAGTTCTTC. Protein product: CASSLEGGSYNEQFF. The chain carries TRBV5-1 and TRBJ2-1; D might be TRBD2 (6 bases). Germline CDR1 and CDR2: SGHRS and YFSETQ. This CDR3 contains 15 residues. V shed 0 bases and J shed 1 base, with 8 bases lying between them.

This sequence joins TRBV6-5 and TRBJ1-1; no firm D call. The CDR3 contains 13 residues. V shed 11 bases and J shed 1 base, with 14 bases lying between them. Germline loops: CDR1 MNHEY, CDR2 SVGAGI. The CDR3 nucleotides are TGTGCCGGATCTCAGGCCTCGAACACTGAAGCTTTCTTT. Its translation is CAGSQASNTEAFF.

DNA for the CDR3: TGTGCCATCAGTGATCGCAACTATGAGCAGTTCTTC. Translated, it gives CAISDRNYEQFF. The chain carries TRBV10-3 and TRBJ2-1; D gene uncertain. The CDR3 has 12 amino acids. V was trimmed by 3 bases and J by 8 bases, leaving 8 bases between them. Germline-derived CDR1 and CDR2 are ENHRY and SYGVKD.

The V call is TRBV10-3, the J call TRBJ2-7; TRBD1 might be the D (6 bases). Deletions cut 10 bases from V and 2 bases from J, with 24 bases between. Germline loops: CDR1 ENHRY, CDR2 SYGVKD. The length of the CDR3 is 16 residues. The DNA for the CDR3 is TGTGCCACAAAACCCCCCGGGACAATAAGGACCTACGAGCAGTACTTC. Residues: CATKPPGTIRTYEQYF.

The gene calls are TRBV4-3 and TRBJ2-3, with TRBD2 matching over 9 bases. The V gene's germline CDR1 is LGHNA and CDR2 YSLEER. CDR3 size: 15 residues. J gave up 3 bases and V 4 bases, and 5 bases lay outside the gene matches. In DNA, the CDR3 is TGCGCCAGCAGCCTTAGCGGGGGCGCAACAGATACGCAGTATTTT. Translating it yields CASSLSGGATDTQYF.

V gene TRBV25-1 combines with J gene TRBJ2-7; 7 bases align to TRBD1. Germline V CDR1 and CDR2: MGHDK, SYGVNS. V lost 2 bases and J lost 2; bases outside the gene matches: 3. The CDR3 covers 14 residues. The CDR3 protein is CASSEGQGAYEQYF. The DNA of the CDR3 is TGTGCCAGCAGTGAAGGCCAGGGGGCCTACGAGCAGTACTTC.

The chain couples TRBV9 to TRBJ1-4; D perhaps matches TRBD1 (6 bases). Germline CDR1 reads SGDLS; CDR2 reads YYNGEE. Deletions cut 0 bases from V and 4 bases from J, with 10 bases between. This CDR3 comprises 15 residues. The CDR3 DNA follows: TGTGCCAGCAGCGTAGGAACAGGGCATAATGAAAAACTGTTTTTT. It codes for CASSVGTGHNEKLFF.

V gene TRBV9 combines with J gene TRBJ2-3; D possibly corresponds to TRBD2 (6 bases). The CDR3 spans 15 residues. With 3 bases removed from V and 0 bases from J, the gap between germline ends came to 11 bases. Germline CDR1 is SGDLS and CDR2 is YYNGEE. As DNA, the CDR3 is TGTGCCAGCAGCGCTAATAGCGGTAGCACAGATACGCAGTATTTT. It yields the protein CASSANSGSTDTQYF.

The gene calls are TRBV7-9 and TRBJ2-3; TRBD2 is a possible D gene (6 bases). CDR3 length equals 14 residues. Germline loops: CDR1 SEHNR, CDR2 FQNEAQ (reference sequence). V lost 2 bases and J lost 1, with 7 bases in between. The CDR3 DNA reads as TGTGCCAGCAGCTTAACGGGAGGCACAGATACGCAGTATTTT. Encoded protein: CASSLTGGTDTQYF.

This clone was seen just once. This rearrangement joins TRBV27 to TRBJ1-1; 8 bases fit TRBD1. Germline values: CDR1 MNHEY, CDR2 SMNVEV (reference sequence). J lost 4 bases, V lost 5 bases, and 12 bases had no gene match. CDR3 size: 16 residues. CDR3: CASSPRTGWIGTEAFF. CDR3 in DNA: TGTGCCAGCAGTCCCCGGACAGGGTGGATCGGCACTGAAGCTTTCTTT.

The chain links TRBV7-9 to TRBJ2-3; possible D gene TRBD1, 5 bases. Germline values: CDR1 SEHNR, CDR2 FQNEAQ (reference sequence). Trimming left V 2 bases short and J 0 bases short, with 21 bases between. The CDR3 has 19 residues. CDR3 bases: TGTGCCAGCAGCTTAAACTTCAGCTGGGGCGCGAGGAGCACAGATACGCAGTATTTT. Translating it yields CASSLNFSWGARSTDTQYF.

This clone has just a few counts. The V gene is TRBV5-5, the J gene TRBJ2-5; tentatively, D is TRBD2 (5 bases). The CDR3 loop spans 16 amino acids. V was shortened by 1 base and J by 5 bases, with 18 bases between the two germline ends. Germline CDR1 and CDR2: SGHKS and YYEKEE (reference sequence). In DNA, the CDR3 is TGTGCCAGCAGCTTGAAATTAACGGGGTTGAGGGAGACCCAGTACTTC. Translated: CASSLKLTGLRETQYF.

The chain combines TRBV6-1 with TRBJ1-5; TRBD1 aligns across 7 bases. CDR1 is MNHNS and CDR2 is SASEGT in the germline V gene. This CDR3 has 16 amino acids. J gave up 0 bases and V 2 bases, and 4 bases lay outside the gene matches. The CDR3, as DNA: TGTGCCAGCAGTGAAAGGGACAGAGGTAGCAATCAGCCCCAGCATTTT. It yields the protein CASSERDRGSNQPQHF.

This clone was recorded a few times. The chain carries TRBV7-9 and TRBJ2-7, with TRBD1 as a possible D gene (6 bases). The CDR3 is 14 amino acids. Germline CDR1 is SEHNR and CDR2 is FQNEAQ (reference sequence). V was clipped by 3 bases and J by 0 bases, with 9 bases between them. CDR3 loop: CASSFRDNSYEQYF. CDR3 bases: TGTGCCAGCAGCTTTAGGGACAACTCCTACGAGCAGTACTTC.

The V gene is TRBV19, the J gene TRBJ2-5; D gene uncertain. CDR1 and CDR2 from the germline V gene are LNHDA and SQIVND (reference sequence). The length of the CDR3 is 15 residues. V lost 3 bases and J 5 bases, leaving 16 bases between the germline ends. As DNA, the CDR3 is TGTGCCAGTAGTATTTCGTTTGAGGTGATGGAGACCCAGTACTTC. Residues: CASSISFEVMETQYF.

The V gene is TRBV29-1, the J gene TRBJ1-2; 7 bases match TRBD1. With V trimmed by 2 bases and J by 3 bases, 6 bases remained unmatched. Germline V gene lookup returns CDR1 SQVTM and CDR2 ANQGSEA. CDR3 length equals 14 residues. CDR3 region: CSVEPQGSDYGYTF. The DNA for the CDR3 is TGCAGCGTTGAACCACAGGGGTCCGACTATGGCTACACCTTC. The variable domain in full, with the rest retrieved from reference TRBV29-1 and TRBJ1-2, is SAVISQKPSRDICQRGTSLTIQCQVDSQVTMMFWYRQQPGQSLTLIATANQGSEATYESGFVIDKFPISRPNLTFSTLTVSNMSPEDSSIYLCSVEPQGSDYGYTFGSGTRLTVV.

This clone has just a few counts. V is TRBV5-4 and J is TRBJ1-1; 7 bases are a match to TRBD1. J was trimmed by 5 bases and V by 2 bases; bases with no gene match: 9. The CDR3 spans 15 residues. Germline-derived CDR1 and CDR2 are SGHNT and YYREEE (reference sequence). CDR3 bases: TGTGCCAGCAGCTTACAGGGGTCGGTTATGACTGAAGCTTTCTTT. This codes for CASSLQGSVMTEAFF. The full variable domain, in which reference TRBV5-4 and TRBJ1-1 provide the parts outside the CDR3, is ETGVTQSPTHLIKTRGQQVTLRCSSQSGHNTVSWYQQALGQGPQFIFQYYREEENGRGNFPPRFSGLQFPNYSSELNVNALELDDSALYLCASSLQGSVMTEAFFGQGTRLTVV.

This chain links TRBV27 with TRBJ2-7; 7 positions agree with TRBD2. CDR3 length equals 19 residues. The V segment lost 6 bases and the J segment 4 bases; nucleotides outside the gene matches: 24. Germline CDR1 MNHEY, CDR2 SMNVEV (reference sequence). The CDR3 spells CASRGSTRGTRGSGYEQYF. In nucleotides, the CDR3 is TGTGCCAGCAGGGGGTCTACCCGGGGTACGCGGGGGTCTGGATACGAGCAGTACTTC.

The chain combines TRBV5-1 with TRBJ1-6; TRBD1 matches 10 bases. The CDR3 is 15 amino acids. Germline CDR1 SGHRS, CDR2 YFSETQ. V was clipped by 4 bases and J by 5 bases; unmatched bases: 3. The CDR3: CASSPGQGDNSPLHF. In DNA form, the CDR3 reads TGCGCCAGCAGCCCCGGACAGGGGGATAATTCACCCCTCCACTTT. Based on the CDR3 plus reference TRBV5-1 and TRBJ1-6, the full variable domain is KAGVTQTPRYLIKTRGQQVTLSCSPISGHRSVSWYQQTPGQGLQFLFEYFSETQRNKGNFPGRFSGRQFSNSRSEMNVSTLELGDSALYLCASSPGQGDNSPLHFGNGTRLTVT.

This clone showed up just once. The chain employs TRBV7-9 and TRBJ1-1; possible D gene TRBD1, 6 bases. V was pared by 1 base and J by 0 bases, with 9 bases between. Per germline, CDR1 SEHNR and CDR2 FQNEAQ (reference sequence). The CDR3 is 15 residues long. This chain's CDR3 is CASSLGTGLNTEAFF. The CDR3 region has the DNA TGTGCCAGCAGCTTAGGTACAGGGTTGAACACTGAAGCTTTCTTT.

The chain recombines TRBV9 with TRBJ1-6; D remains ambiguous. The CDR3 extends over 14 amino acids. V lost 0 bases and J 7 bases, leaving 8 bases between the germline ends. Germline CDR1 reads SGDLS; CDR2 reads YYNGEE. CDR3 residues: CASSVESQNSPLHF. The CDR3 DNA reads as TGTGCCAGCAGCGTAGAGAGTCAAAATTCACCCCTCCACTTT.

This clone was detected only once. The chain employs TRBV6-2 or TRBV6-3 and TRBJ2-5; 11 nucleotides agree with TRBD2. V was clipped by 5 bases and J by 5 bases; unmatched bases: 10. This CDR3 is built from 16 residues. The germline V gene has CDR1 MNHEY and CDR2 SVGEGT. The CDR3 DNA sequence: TGTGCCAGCAGTCGCCCTATAGCGGGAGGGCCGGAGACCCAGTACTTC. Translated: CASSRPIAGGPETQYF.

V and J are TRBV30 and TRBJ1-6; D is possibly TRBD1 (5 bases). This CDR3 is 14 amino acids long. V was trimmed by 1 base and J by 8 bases, leaving 12 bases between them. The V gene's germline CDR1 is GTSNPN and CDR2 SVGIG (reference sequence). CDR3 region: CAWSARTSYSPLHF. CDR3 nucleotides: TGTGCCTGGAGTGCCAGGACATCTTATTCACCCCTCCACTTT.

This clone was seen only once. The chain joins TRBV3-1 (or the pseudogene TRBV3-2) to TRBJ1-3; 8 nucleotides line up with TRBD1. With 4 bases clipped from V and 1 base from J, the junction kept 3 bases outside the gene matches. CDR1 LGHDT and CDR2 YNNKEL come from the germline V gene (reference sequence). This CDR3 is built from 15 residues. The CDR3 DNA is TGTGCCAGCAGCCTTAGGACAGGGTCTGGAAACACCATATATTTT. Translation gives CASSLRTGSGNTIYF.

This rearrangement joins TRBV9 to TRBJ2-3; 12 bases map to TRBD2. Looked up from germline, CDR1 is SGDLS and CDR2 is YYNGEE. V was clipped by 3 bases and J by 1 base; unmatched bases: 0. The CDR3 extends over 15 amino acids. CDR3 amino acids: CASSASGRGTDTQYF. Written as DNA, the CDR3 is TGTGCCAGCAGCGCTAGCGGGAGGGGCACAGATACGCAGTATTTT.

V and J are TRBV12-3 or TRBV12-4 and TRBJ1-5, with D tentatively TRBD1 (6 bases). The CDR3 has 13 residues. V lost 6 bases and J lost 4, with 10 bases in between. Here the CDR3 DNA reads TGTGCCAGCAGACGGGGACAAAATCAGCCCCAGCATTTT. This gives the protein CASRRGQNQPQHF.